A single sample gave rise to the 17 T cell receptor beta chains below, sequenced in a study of blood T cell repertoires in COVID-19. The table came from immunoSEQ multiplex PCR; TCRdb's copy has only in-frame clones and leaves some out. The sample contains about 360,000 clones, 75% to 90% of which appear only once. Sequencing was carried out using peripheral blood. Receptor source: a woman aged 55 to 70 with COVID-19, enrolled during active disease.

This chain uses TRBV5-1 with TRBJ2-5; D gene ambiguous. Germline-derived CDR1 and CDR2 are SGHRS and YFSETQ. The CDR3 length is 13 residues. V was cut by 0 bases and J by 1 base, with 4 bases left in between. The CDR3 spells CASSLGVQETQYF. DNA of the CDR3: TGCGCCAGCAGCTTGGGAGTCCAAGAGACCCAGTACTTC.

The chain links TRBV7-2 to TRBJ1-2; a weak D match, TRBD1 (6 bases). CDR3 length: 15 residues. Looked up from germline, CDR1 is SGHTA and CDR2 is FQGNSA. Between the trimmed V and J ends, which lost 5 bases and 2 bases, there was a span of 15 bases. CDR3 amino acids: CASSPRDIINYGYTF. The CDR3 DNA follows: TGTGCCAGCAGCCCACGGGACATAATAAACTATGGCTACACCTTC.

The gene calls are TRBV2 and TRBJ1-3, with unresolved D. Trimming left V 3 bases short and J 0 bases short, with 9 bases between. Looked up from germline, CDR1 is SNHLY and CDR2 is FYNNEI. The CDR3 runs 15 residues. The CDR3 here is CASSERLSSGNTIYF. As DNA, the CDR3 is TGTGCCAGCAGTGAGAGATTAAGCTCTGGAAACACCATATATTTT. Full variable domain (outside the CDR3, taken from reference TRBV2 and TRBJ1-3): EPEVTQTPSHQVTQMGQEVILRCVPISNHLYFYWYRQILGQKVEFLVSFYNNEISEKSEIFDDQFSVERPDGSNFTLKIRSTKLEDSAMYFCASSERLSSGNTIYFGEGSWLTVV.

V and J are TRBV5-3 and TRBJ1-2; D is perhaps TRBD1 (6 bases). TRBV5-3 is placed among ORFs of uncertain function. The CDR3 runs 14 residues. V lost 0 bases, J lost 4 bases, and 10 bases lay in between. CDR3 bases: TGTGCCAGAAGCTTGGAGGACAGATTCTATGGCTACACCTTC. This codes for CARSLEDRFYGYTF.

In this sample, this clone turned up a few times. The CDR3 DNA reads TGTGCCAGCAGTTACCCGCAGGGATCCCCCAGGGACAATCAGCCCCAGCATTTT. This sequence encodes CASSYPQGSPRDNQPQHF. The chain joins TRBV6-2 or TRBV6-3 to TRBJ1-5; TRBD1 might be the D (5 bases). Germline CDR1 reads MNHEY; CDR2 reads SVGEGT. V was cut by 2 bases and J by 3 bases, with 20 bases left in between. This CDR3 spans 18 amino acids.

The chain joins TRBV2 to TRBJ1-2; 11 bases match TRBD1. From germline, CDR1 is SNHLY and CDR2 FYNNEI. Unmatched junction bases numbered 3, after V lost 8 bases and J lost 4 bases. The CDR3 is 13 amino acids. The CDR3, as DNA: TGTGCCAGCGGACAGGGGGCCGGCTATGGCTACACCTTC. Translated: CASGQGAGYGYTF.

This chain uses TRBV5-1 with TRBJ2-7; D is unclear. This CDR3 has 16 amino acids. Trimming removed 0 bases from V and 0 bases from J, with 13 bases in between. CDR1 is SGHRS, CDR2 YFSETQ, per germline. The CDR3 DNA is TGCGCCAGCAGCTTGGACAGTCCTATCAACTCCTACGAGCAGTACTTC. As protein: CASSLDSPINSYEQYF.

The chain recombines TRBV5-6 with TRBJ2-1; D is possibly TRBD2 (7 bases). This CDR3 comprises 12 residues. Germline V CDR1 and CDR2: SGHDT, YYEEEE. The V and J ends lost 4 bases and 8 bases respectively, with 10 bases between them. CDR3 sequence: CASSPGGDEQFF. Written as DNA, the CDR3 is TGTGCCAGCAGCCCGGGGGGCGATGAGCAGTTCTTC.

This clone was found once. The genes are TRBV4-3 and TRBJ2-7; D is unclear. Trimming shortened V by 0 bases and J by 6 bases, and 18 bases separated the two germline ends. CDR3 length equals 16 residues. Germline V gene lookup returns CDR1 LGHNA and CDR2 YSLEER. DNA of the CDR3: TGCGCCAGCAGCCAAGATTTTGCGACTCTCGCGGTCGAGCAGTACTTC. Amino acid sequence: CASSQDFATLAVEQYF.

The chain uses TRBV6-5 and TRBJ1-1, with D possibly TRBD1 on 6 matching bases. Trimming took 9 bases from V and 3 from J, leaving 20 bases between them. Germline CDR1 MNHEY, CDR2 SVGAGI. The CDR3 has 15 residues. CDR3 in amino acids: CASLTGRLRDTEAFF. For the CDR3, the DNA is TGTGCCAGTCTTACAGGGCGCCTGAGGGACACTGAAGCTTTCTTT.

Concerning this clone: The same CDR3 is also encoded by other DNA sequences in this sample. This chain connects TRBV5-1 to TRBJ2-1; no definite D call. The CDR3 runs to 12 residues. V was pared by 0 bases and J by 6 bases, with 4 bases between. Per germline, CDR1 SGHRS and CDR2 YFSETQ. CDR3 in DNA: TGCGCCAGCAGCTTGGCCTCCAATGAGCAGTTCTTC. Amino acid sequence: CASSLASNEQFF. Full variable domain (remainder filled in from reference TRBV5-1 and TRBJ2-1): KAGVTQTPRYLIKTRGQQVTLSCSPISGHRSVSWYQQTPGQGLQFLFEYFSETQRNKGNFPGRFSGRQFSNSRSEMNVSTLELGDSALYLCASSLASNEQFFGPGTRLTVL.

The J gene is TRBJ2-1, the V gene TRBV28, with 7 bases aligning to TRBD1. The V gene end was trimmed by 5 bases and the J gene end by 4 bases; junction bases not matched to a gene: 8. The germline V gene has CDR1 MDHEN and CDR2 SYDVKM. This CDR3 has 15 amino acids. Here the CDR3 DNA reads TGTGCCAGCAGTCCGACAGGGACGGGGTACAATGAGCAGTTCTTC. Its protein product is CASSPTGTGYNEQFF.

The chain employs TRBV3-1 (or the pseudogene TRBV3-2) and TRBJ1-5; no definite D call. Trimming shortened V by 0 bases and J by 4 bases, and 16 bases separated the two germline ends. Per the germline V gene, CDR1 is LGHDT and CDR2 is YNNKEL (reference sequence). CDR3 size: 17 residues. The CDR3 sequence: CASSQDSLVNENQPQHF. Here the CDR3 DNA reads TGTGCCAGCAGCCAAGATAGTTTAGTGAATGAGAATCAGCCCCAGCATTTT.

V usage is TRBV9 and J usage is TRBJ1-2, with D tentatively TRBD1 (5 bases). The V end lost 3 bases, the J end lost 6 bases, and 9 bases lay between the germline ends. The CDR3 has 12 amino acids. CDR1 is SGDLS, CDR2 YYNGEE, per germline. CDR3 nucleotide sequence: TGTGCCAGCAGCGGACAGTTTGATGGCTACACCTTC. It is translated as CASSGQFDGYTF.

V is TRBV30 and J is TRBJ2-7; 7 bases are a match to TRBD2. The V gene end was trimmed by 3 bases and the J gene end by 6 bases; junction bases not matched to a gene: 2. Per germline, CDR1 GTSNPN and CDR2 SVGIG (reference sequence). The CDR3 is made up of 11 amino acids. CDR3 coding DNA: TGTGCCTGGAGCTGGGAGGGCGAGCAGTACTTC. Translation: CAWSWEGEQYF.

This clone was seen a handful of times. This CDR3 reads CASSLSIGGYNQPQHF. The CDR3, as DNA: TGTGCCAGCAGTTTATCCATCGGGGGATACAATCAGCCCCAGCATTTT. The chain employs TRBV28 and TRBJ1-5; D perhaps matches TRBD1 (5 bases). CDR1 is MDHEN and CDR2 is SYDVKM in the germline V gene. Trimming removed 1 base at V and 3 bases at J, with 13 bases between. The CDR3 runs 16 residues.

The chain carries TRBV7-2 and TRBJ1-1; 7 bases agree with TRBD1. J gave up 2 bases and V 5 bases, and 5 bases lay outside the gene matches. The CDR3 length is 14 residues. The germline V gene has CDR1 SGHTA and CDR2 FQGNSA. In DNA, the CDR3 is TGTGCCAGCAGCCCCCAGGGGGGAAACACTGAAGCTTTCTTT. This codes for CASSPQGGNTEAFF.